This passage covers 25 T cell receptor beta chains from one sample sequenced in a study of CD8+ T cells in alopecia areata. RNA extraction was followed by reverse transcription into cDNA, which acted as the sequencing template. Produced via immunoSEQ multiplex PCR; TCRdb's table is partial and in-frame only. The table has approximately 89,000 clones, about 45% seen once. Sample: CD4+ T cells sorted from blood. These receptors were collected from a human donor with alopecia areata.

This clone was observed a few times. Additional DNA sequences in this sample encode the identical CDR3. V is TRBV30 and J is TRBJ2-5; no clear D gene. Germline V gene data show CDR1 as GTSNPN and CDR2 as SVGIG (reference sequence). Trimming stripped 1 base from V and 5 bases from J, with 2 bases between. The CDR3 totals 10 residues. The CDR3 nucleotides read TGTGCCTGGAGTGGGGAGACCCAGTACTTC. It encodes CAWSGETQYF.

The chain uses TRBV29-1 and TRBJ1-1; a possible D gene is TRBD1 (5 bases). Germline V gene lookup returns CDR1 SQVTM and CDR2 ANQGSEA. CDR3 length: 13 amino acids. V was clipped by 7 bases and J by 0 bases, with 12 bases between them. CDR3: CSAMGLMNTEAFF. DNA of the CDR3: TGCAGCGCCATGGGACTAATGAACACTGAAGCTTTCTTT.

This clone has ten or more counts. The chain is built from TRBV10-3 and TRBJ2-5, with a weak D call TRBD1 (6 bases). The germline V and J ends were trimmed by 3 bases and 4 bases, with 9 bases remaining between them. The CDR3 consists of 13 residues. CDR1 and CDR2 from the germline V gene are ENHRY and SYGVKD. CDR3 DNA: TGTGCCATCAGTGATCTGGGGGCAGAGACCCAGTACTTC. Translated: CAISDLGAETQYF.

The chain carries TRBV30 and TRBJ1-2; 11 bases map to TRBD1. Germline V gene sequence: CDR1 GTSNPN, CDR2 SVGIG (reference sequence). V gave up 2 bases and J gave up 0 bases; unmatched junction bases: 5. The CDR3 runs 16 residues. The CDR3 protein is CAWSLGQGAANYGYTF. CDR3 DNA sequence: TGTGCCTGGAGTCTCGGACAGGGGGCTGCTAACTATGGCTACACCTTC.

There are a few counts of this clone. This chain uses TRBV28 with TRBJ2-7; no clear D gene. The CDR3 runs to 14 residues. The V end was cut by 3 bases, the J end by 4 bases, with 13 bases between. Germline V gene lookup returns CDR1 MDHEN and CDR2 SYDVKM. CDR3 nucleotide sequence: TGTGCCAGCAGTTTCCGGTCCTTGACGTACGAGCAGTACTTC. This translates into CASSFRSLTYEQYF.

This clone was recorded a few times. V is TRBV28 and J is TRBJ2-1; 8 nucleotides match TRBD2. Per the germline V gene, CDR1 is MDHEN and CDR2 is SYDVKM. The CDR3 length is 15 residues. The V gene end was trimmed by 3 bases and the J gene end by 7 bases; junction bases not matched to a gene: 8. CDR3 loop: CASSFSGGRRNEQFF. The CDR3 coding sequence is TGTGCCAGCAGTTTCTCTGGCGGGAGGAGGAATGAGCAGTTCTTC.

The rearrangement joins TRBV30 to TRBJ2-3; 10 bases are a match to TRBD2. Germline CDR1 reads GTSNPN; CDR2 reads SVGIG (reference sequence). The CDR3 length is 15 residues. V dropped 2 bases and J dropped 3; count of bases not matched to a gene: 5. CDR3 residues: CAWSRGLAETDTQYF. DNA for the CDR3: TGTGCCTGGAGTCGCGGACTAGCGGAAACAGATACGCAGTATTTT.

Only a few counts were recorded for this clone. The chain has TRBV15 and TRBJ2-6; tentative D call: TRBD1 (5 bases). In germline, CDR1 is LNHNV, CDR2 YYDKDF (reference sequence). With 2 bases removed from V and 0 bases from J, the gap between germline ends came to 5 bases. The CDR3 spans 15 residues. The CDR3 loop is CATSRQGSGANVLTF. CDR3 bases: TGTGCCACCAGCAGACAGGGCTCTGGGGCCAACGTCCTGACTTTC.

J is TRBJ2-1 and V is TRBV7-8; 7 nucleotides agree with TRBD1. V gave up 4 bases and J gave up 5 bases; unmatched junction bases: 2. Germline V gene sequence: CDR1 SGHVS, CDR2 FQNEAQ. CDR3 length equals 13 residues. CDR3 in DNA: TGTGCCAGCAGCTCGGGACAGAACAATGAGCAGTTCTTC. Translating gives CASSSGQNNEQFF.

This clone has more than one count but fewer than ten. V usage is TRBV30 and J usage is TRBJ1-2; D gene ambiguous. The germline gives CDR1 GTSNPN, CDR2 SVGIG (reference sequence). The V and J ends lost 8 bases and 0 bases respectively, with 16 bases between them. The CDR3 consists of 14 residues. CDR3 sequence reads: CAHHPGRANYGYTF. CDR3 nucleotides: TGTGCCCACCATCCAGGACGAGCTAACTATGGCTACACCTTC.

The J gene is TRBJ2-6, the V gene TRBV30, with D unclear. Germline V gene data show CDR1 as GTSNPN and CDR2 as SVGIG (reference sequence). V dropped 4 bases and J dropped 0 bases, with 1 base sitting between them. The length of the CDR3 is 12 residues. In nucleotides, the CDR3 is TGTGCCTGGACCTCTGGGGCCAACGTCCTGACTTTC. It yields the protein CAWTSGANVLTF.

This clone was detected only once. Distinct nucleotide sequences in the sample also encode this CDR3. This sequence joins TRBV28 and TRBJ2-7; no definite D call. CDR1 and CDR2 from the germline V gene are MDHEN and SYDVKM. V was cut by 1 base and J by 1 base, with 8 bases left in between. The CDR3 runs to 14 residues. The CDR3 region is CASSLSVTSYEQYF. The CDR3, as DNA: TGTGCCAGCAGTTTATCCGTCACTTCCTACGAGCAGTACTTC.

This CDR3 reads CAWGRHVMNTEAFF. DNA for the CDR3: TGTGCCTGGGGAAGGCACGTGATGAACACTGAAGCTTTCTTT. The gene calls are TRBV30 and TRBJ1-1; D remains ambiguous. Germline V gives CDR1 GTSNPN, CDR2 SVGIG (reference sequence). V lost 5 bases, J lost 0 bases, and 13 bases lay in between. This CDR3 region has 14 residues.

The chain combines TRBV29-1 with TRBJ2-3, with 12 bases identical to TRBD2. V lost 3 bases, J lost 3 bases, and 7 bases stayed unmatched. The CDR3 is 16 residues long. Looked up from germline, CDR1 is SQVTM and CDR2 is ANQGSEA. CDR3 nucleotide sequence: TGCAGCGTTGAGACTAGCGGGGGTTTGAGGACAGATACGCAGTATTTT. Translating it yields CSVETSGGLRTDTQYF.

The chain employs TRBV5-4 and TRBJ2-2; D not resolved. The germline V and J ends were trimmed by 2 bases and 7 bases, with 6 bases remaining between them. The germline gives CDR1 SGHNT, CDR2 YYREEE (reference sequence). This CDR3 has 12 amino acids. The CDR3 sequence: CASSFSDGELFF. DNA of the CDR3: TGTGCCAGCAGCTTCTCAGACGGGGAGCTGTTTTTT.

The rearrangement joins TRBV5-1 to TRBJ2-1; D is uncertain. Germline V gene lookup returns CDR1 SGHRS and CDR2 YFSETQ. V gave up 0 bases and J gave up 5 bases, with 9 bases separating them. CDR3 length: 14 amino acids. CDR3 sequence: CASSLGTLNNEQFF. As DNA, the CDR3 is TGCGCCAGCAGCTTGGGGACGTTAAACAATGAGCAGTTCTTC.

The V call is TRBV2, the J call TRBJ1-2, with TRBD1 as a possible D gene (5 bases). CDR3 size: 12 residues. CDR1 is SNHLY, CDR2 FYNNEI, per germline. V gave up 3 bases and J gave up 7 bases, with 9 bases separating them. The CDR3 coding sequence is TGTGCCAGCAGTGACTCTGGGGGTGGCTACACCTTC. Its translation: CASSDSGGGYTF.

This clone has a handful of counts. The chain couples TRBV30 to TRBJ2-6, with TRBD1 identical over 10 bases. The CDR3 covers 16 residues. Trimming took 8 bases from V and 3 from J; bases not matched to a gene: 10. The germline gives CDR1 GTSNPN, CDR2 SVGIG (reference sequence). The CDR3: CAARQGAKVGANVLTF. As DNA, the CDR3 is TGTGCCGCGCGACAGGGGGCAAAGGTTGGGGCCAACGTCCTGACTTTC.

This clone was observed a few times. The rearrangement links TRBV7-9 to TRBJ1-1; no clear D. CDR3 length: 14 amino acids. Trimming pared 3 bases from V and 1 base from J, leaving 9 bases between. Germline V gene sequence: CDR1 SEHNR, CDR2 FQNEAQ (reference sequence). The CDR3 loop is CASSLNQENTEAFF. The CDR3 DNA reads TGTGCCAGCAGCTTGAATCAGGAGAACACTGAAGCTTTCTTT.

This chain connects TRBV6-6 to TRBJ1-6; 10 positions match TRBD1. Germline V lookup: CDR1 MNHNY, CDR2 SVGAGI (reference sequence). Trimming cost V 6 bases and J 8 bases; bases outside gene matches: 4. CDR3 size: 14 residues. CDR3 nucleotide sequence: TGTGCCAGCAGCCCGGGACAGGGGTATTCACCCCTCCACTTT. It is translated as CASSPGQGYSPLHF.

CDR3 coding DNA: TGCAGCGTTGGACAGTTGAGCACAGATACGCAGTATTTT. Its protein is CSVGQLSTDTQYF. The chain carries TRBV29-1 and TRBJ2-3; a weak D match, TRBD1 (5 bases). Germline V gene sequence: CDR1 SQVTM, CDR2 ANQGSEA. The germline V and J ends were trimmed by 4 bases and 0 bases, with 8 bases remaining between them. CDR3 length equals 13 residues.

CDR3 coding DNA: TGCAGTGCTACCGAAGGGACGGGAGCTTTCTTT. This gives the protein CSATEGTGAFF. V is TRBV20-1 and J is TRBJ1-1; the D gene is possibly TRBD1 (5 bases). The CDR3 has 11 residues. With 4 bases removed from V and 10 bases from J, the gap between germline ends came to 13 bases. The germline gives CDR1 DFQATT, CDR2 SNEGSKA (reference sequence).

This clone has only a few counts. Other DNA variants within this sample encode the same CDR3. The chain links TRBV29-1 to TRBJ1-1; D possibly corresponds to TRBD1 (5 bases). Germline CDR1 and CDR2: SQVTM and ANQGSEA. V gave up 3 bases and J gave up 4 bases, with 12 bases separating them. This CDR3 spans 13 amino acids. CDR3 amino acids: CSVEGQGGTEAFF. The DNA for the CDR3 is TGCAGCGTTGAGGGGCAGGGAGGCACTGAAGCTTTCTTT.

This clone showed up many times. This rearrangement joins TRBV11-3 to TRBJ2-7; D is undetermined. This CDR3 has 12 amino acids. Deletions cut 6 bases from V and 3 bases from J, with 9 bases between. Germline CDR1 reads SGHNT; CDR2 reads YENEEA. This CDR3 reads CASSELFYEQYF. The CDR3, as DNA: TGTGCCAGCAGTGAACTATTCTACGAGCAGTACTTC.

This clone was observed a few times. The chain has TRBV6-6 and TRBJ1-3; D gene uncertain. From germline, CDR1 is MNHNY and CDR2 SVGAGI (reference sequence). V lost 0 bases and J 4 bases, leaving 10 bases between the germline ends. The CDR3 consists of 15 residues. The CDR3 region has the DNA TGTGCCAGCAGTTACTCGGCACAGCAAGGAAACACCATATATTTT. Translated, it gives CASSYSAQQGNTIYF.